Listed below are T cell receptor beta chains from one sample, sequenced in a study of T cell changes during pregnancy in multiple sclerosis. TCRdb's table, derived via immunoSEQ multiplex PCR, lists solely in-frame clones and lacks some. There are about 53,000 clones in the sample; over 90% occur only once, and 0.45% to 0.6% lies in the top ten. The material was CD4+ T cells from peripheral blood mononuclear cells, obtained in the third trimester of pregnancy. These receptors all stem from a female donor with multiple sclerosis, enrolled in a pregnancy study. Both conserved end residues are part of each CDR3. The D gene is left open where the match is weak. Clone size is shown for a subset of rows, as once, few, many or a class of expanded clone.

J gene,V gene,D gene,clone size,CDR3 protein,CDR3 DNA
TRBJ1-2,TRBV10-3,-,-,CAISESSGSLYGYTF,TGTGCCATCAGTGAGAGCTCAGGGTCCCTCTATGGCTACACCTTC
TRBJ2-3,TRBV9,TRBD2,-,CASSVGGADTQYF,TGTGCCAGCAGCGTGGGGGGGGCAGATACGCAGTATTTT
TRBJ2-5,TRBV11-2,-,-,CASSLSGRTQYF,TGTGCCAGCAGCCTAAGTGGTCGGACCCAGTACTTC
TRBJ1-6,TRBV27,TRBD1,-,CASTPQGAGTPLHF,TGTGCCAGCACCCCACAGGGGGCGGGAACACCCCTCCACTTT
TRBJ2-3,TRBV29-1,-,-,CSVEFGQRTDTQYF,TGCAGCGTTGAATTCGGACAGCGCACAGATACGCAGTATTTT
TRBJ2-3,TRBV7-6,-,-,CASSSPLGAYSTDTQYF,TGTGCCAGCAGCTCACCTCTAGGGGCGTATAGCACAGATACGCAGTATTTT
TRBJ1-4,TRBV19,-,-,CASSIGGTNEKLFF,TGTGCCAGTAGTATCGGGGGAACTAATGAAAAACTGTTTTTT
TRBJ2-7,TRBV5-1,TRBD2,-,CASSRGAGVSYEQYF,TGCGCCAGCAGTCGGGGAGCGGGGGTCTCCTACGAGCAGTACTTC
TRBJ2-1,TRBV9,-,-,CASSAPGEQFF,TGTGCCAGCAGTGCCCCAGGTGAGCAGTTCTTC
TRBJ2-5,TRBV5-1,TRBD1,-,CASSFHGTGAQGKETQYF,TGCGCCAGCAGCTTCCACGGGACAGGGGCCCAGGGTAAAGAGACCCAGTACTTC
TRBJ1-5,TRBV29-1,-,-,CSVVQGSNQPQHF,TGCAGCGTGGTACAGGGTAGCAATCAGCCCCAGCATTTT
TRBJ1-4,TRBV20-1,-,-,CSAPWEEKLFF,TGCAGTGCTCCGTGGGAGGAAAAACTGTTTTTT
TRBJ1-3,TRBV5-6,-,-,CASSSGSTIYF,TGTGCCAGCAGCTCCGGGAGCACCATATATTTT
TRBJ2-4,TRBV7-8,-,-,CASSLDRVTKNIQYF,TGTGCCAGCAGCTTAGACAGGGTCACCAAAAACATTCAGTACTTC
TRBJ2-5,TRBV10-3,-,-,CAISEDGGQATQYF,TGTGCCATCAGTGAAGACGGGGGGCAGGCGACCCAGTACTTC
TRBJ1-1,TRBV28,-,-,CASSLGGLDTEAFF,TGTGCCAGCAGTTTAGGGGGCCTGGACACTGAAGCTTTCTTT
TRBJ2-1,TRBV5-6,TRBD2,-,CASSELAGAYNEQFF,TGTGCCAGCAGCGAACTAGCGGGGGCGTACAATGAGCAGTTCTTC
TRBJ1-6,TRBV7-2,TRBD1,-,CASNPGQRNSPLHF,TGTGCCAGCAATCCGGGACAGAGGAATTCACCCCTCCACTTT
TRBJ2-3,TRBV27,TRBD1,-,CASRDRGHRTDTQYF,TGTGCCAGCAGGGACAGGGGGCACCGCACAGATACGCAGTATTTT
TRBJ2-1,TRBV6-5,TRBD1,-,CASSYSRTGYNEQFF,TGTGCCAGCAGTTACTCCCGGACAGGCTACAATGAGCAGTTCTTC
TRBJ2-3,TRBV27,TRBD1,-,CASSFGAGGRTDTQYF,TGTGCCAGCAGTTTTGGGGCAGGGGGCCGCACAGATACGCAGTATTTT
TRBJ1-6,TRBV19,-,-,CASRGRAGRNSPLHF,TGTGCCAGTAGGGGCAGGGCCGGGAGGAATTCACCCCTCCACTTT
TRBJ2-7,TRBV5-1,-,-,CASSSRFDSYEQYF,TGCGCCAGCAGCTCACGATTCGACAGCTACGAGCAGTACTTC
TRBJ2-1,TRBV2,-,once,CASSLDNEQFF,TGTGCCAGCAGTTTAGACAATGAGCAGTTCTTC
TRBJ2-1,TRBV7-8,-,-,CASSRRGSNPEQFF,TGTGCCAGCAGCCGCCGAGGGTCCAATCCTGAGCAGTTCTTC
TRBJ1-2,TRBV2,TRBD1,-,CASRKYRGQTNYGYTF,TGTGCCAGCAGGAAGTACAGGGGGCAAACTAACTATGGCTACACCTTC
TRBJ1-1,TRBV9,-,-,CASSGGLRDTEAFF,TGTGCCAGCAGCGGCGGGTTAAGGGACACTGAAGCTTTCTTT
TRBJ2-2,TRBV19,TRBD1,-,CATDRAGELFF,TGTGCCACAGACAGGGCCGGGGAGCTGTTTTTT
TRBJ1-1,TRBV7-3,-,-,CASSLLGVGNTEAFF,TGTGCCAGCAGCCTCCTAGGGGTGGGGAACACTGAAGCTTTCTTT
TRBJ2-3,TRBV2,TRBD2,-,CASTPREAGRTDTQYF,TGTGCCAGCACCCCCCGGGAGGCGGGACGCACAGATACGCAGTATTTT
TRBJ1-2,TRBV7-8,-,-,CASSRSGGYYTF,TGTGCCAGCAGTAGGAGCGGGGGTTACTACACCTTC
TRBJ2-2,TRBV5-4,TRBD1,-,CASTPPTGEAGELFF,TGTGCCAGCACCCCTCCGACAGGGGAGGCCGGGGAGCTGTTTTTT
TRBJ1-5,TRBV30,-,-,CAWSRDSNQPQHF,TGTGCCTGGAGTAGAGATAGCAATCAGCCCCAGCATTTT